Listed here are 18 T cell receptor beta chains from one sample, sequenced in a study of blood T cells in healthy people across ages. The authors ran a second PCR of 7 to 11 cycles using a sample-barcoded 5' primer and a J-beta primer mix. One entry per CDR3 protein, called by TCRdb with MiXCR from the 5' RACE reads. The sample consists of 790,000 or so distinct CDR3 sequences, approximately 60% of them appearing once. Sequencing was performed on blood. The receptors shown here come from a middle-aged man in good health.

This clonotype was seen only a few times. J is TRBJ2-7 and V is TRBV27; 7 nucleotides align to TRBD2. CDR3 size: 16 residues. J gave up 1 base and V 0 bases, and 6 bases lay outside the gene matches. Germline V gives CDR1 MNHEY, CDR2 SMNVEV (reference sequence). CDR3: CASSLSPNSGSYEQYF. DNA for the CDR3: TGTGCCAGCAGTTTATCCCCCAATAGCGGGTCCTACGAGCAGTACTTC.

With respect to this clonotype: At one of its ends the junction is not consistent with the germline gene, which may arise from a read error. CDR3 sequence: CASSLERTATQYF. The CDR3 DNA sequence: TGTGCCAGCAGCCTAGAACGGACAGCTACGCAGTATTTT. The chain has TRBV7-2 and TRBJ2-3; D perhaps matches TRBD1 (6 bases). Per the germline V gene, CDR1 is SGHTA and CDR2 is FQGNSA. CDR3 length equals 13 residues.

The chain has TRBV9 and TRBJ2-3, with 12 bases identical to TRBD2. J lost 6 bases, V lost 1 base, and 12 bases had no gene match. This CDR3 region has 18 residues. CDR1 and CDR2 from the germline V gene are SGDLS and YYNGEE. CDR3 DNA sequence: TGTGCCAGCAGCGTAAGCGACCTAGCGGGAGGGGAGGGTGATACGCAGTATTTT. The encoded protein is CASSVSDLAGGEGDTQYF.

V usage is TRBV12-3 or TRBV12-4 and J usage is TRBJ2-5; TRBD1 matches at 8 bases. The CDR3 consists of 19 residues. After removal of 5 bases from V and 3 bases from J, the junction contained 20 bases not matched to a gene. The CDR3 protein is CASSPTLGTDRGGEETQYF. The CDR3, as DNA: TGTGCCAGCAGTCCAACGTTAGGGACCGACAGGGGAGGCGAAGAGACCCAGTACTTC.

The V and J genes are TRBV20-1 and TRBJ1-2, with a possible D match to TRBD1 (5 bases). V was cut by 2 bases and J by 8 bases, with 21 bases left in between. The germline V gene has CDR1 DFQATT and CDR2 SNEGSKA (reference sequence). The CDR3 runs 15 residues. The CDR3 sequence: CSARSWSGGVYGYTF. CDR3 in DNA: TGCAGTGCTAGATCCTGGTCGGGGGGAGTTTACGGCTACACCTTC.

Written as DNA, the CDR3 is TGCAGTGCTAGAGTGGGACAGGGCCTAGCGATCGAGCAGTACTTC. This codes for CSARVGQGLAIEQYF. The chain combines TRBV20-1 with TRBJ2-5; the match to TRBD1 covers 9 bases. Gene TRBJ2-7 matches the end of the DNA better, so the J call may be wrong. Germline lookup yields CDR1 DFQATT and CDR2 SNEGSKA (reference sequence). The CDR3 totals 15 residues.

This chain links TRBV6-5 with TRBJ2-1; 8 positions agree with TRBD1. The junction had 5 bases not matched to a gene; V was cut back by 3 bases and J by 1 base. Germline lookup yields CDR1 MNHEY and CDR2 SVGAGI. This CDR3 is built from 16 residues. The CDR3 loop is CASSYFTGGSYNEQFF. CDR3 DNA sequence: TGTGCCAGCAGTTATTTTACAGGGGGGTCCTACAATGAGCAGTTCTTC.

This rearrangement joins TRBV20-1 to TRBJ2-1; TRBD2 aligns across 12 bases. The germline CDR1 and CDR2 sequences are DFQATT and SNEGSKA (reference sequence). J lost 4 bases, V lost 5 bases, and 6 bases had no gene match. The CDR3 contains 15 residues. The CDR3 DNA sequence: TGCAGTGCTCCCCGGACTAGCGGGGTTTACAATGAGCAGTTCTTC. Amino acid sequence: CSAPRTSGVYNEQFF.

This clonotype was detected many times. V gene TRBV27 combines with J gene TRBJ2-6; D unresolved. The length of the CDR3 is 14 residues. Germline lookup yields CDR1 MNHEY and CDR2 SMNVEV (reference sequence). With 4 bases removed from V and 0 bases from J, the gap between germline ends came to 4 bases. The CDR3 reads CASSSYSGANVLTF. The DNA of the CDR3 is TGTGCCAGCAGTTCCTACTCTGGGGCCAACGTCCTGACTTTC.

The rearrangement joins TRBV25-1 to TRBJ2-7, with 8 positions matching TRBD1. Germline CDR1 and CDR2: MGHDK and SYGVNS. CDR3 size: 15 residues. J lost 0 bases, V lost 3 bases, and 4 bases had no gene match. The CDR3 here is CASSEDTGGSYEQYF. CDR3 bases: TGTGCCAGCAGTGAGGATACAGGGGGCTCCTACGAGCAGTACTTC.

The rearrangement uses TRBV6-4 and TRBJ2-6, with a weak D call TRBD2 (5 bases). The V gene's germline CDR1 is MRHNA and CDR2 SNTAGT. V lost 4 bases, J lost 2 bases, and 21 bases lay in between. The CDR3 spans 19 residues. The CDR3 sequence is CASSAGPNMRATGANVLTF. As DNA, the CDR3 is TGTGCCAGCAGTGCCGGACCTAATATGAGGGCCACTGGGGCCAACGTCCTGACTTTC.

This clonotype was picked up one time. This chain joins TRBV11-2 and TRBJ2-3; D may be TRBD1 or TRBD2 (5 bases each). Between the trimmed V and J ends, which lost 1 base and 3 bases, there was a span of 20 bases. The CDR3 runs 18 residues. The germline V gene has CDR1 SGHAT and CDR2 FQNNGV. The CDR3 here is CASSLVGPFLEETDTQYF. DNA of the CDR3: TGTGCCAGCAGCTTAGTGGGACCATTCCTTGAGGAAACAGATACGCAGTATTTT.

This chain joins TRBV3-1 and TRBJ2-3, with D maybe TRBD2 (5 bases). Trimming removed 0 bases at V and 1 base at J, with 11 bases between. CDR1 is LGHDT, CDR2 YNNKEL, per germline (reference sequence). The CDR3 has 16 residues. The CDR3 coding sequence is TGTGCCAGCAGCCAAGATCCGGGGAAGGGCACAGATACGCAGTATTTT. Translation: CASSQDPGKGTDTQYF.

This chain uses TRBV29-1 with TRBJ2-7, with 7 bases fitting TRBD2. Trimming took 6 bases from V and 2 from J; bases not matched to a gene: 10. The CDR3 consists of 14 residues. Per germline, CDR1 SQVTM and CDR2 ANQGSEA. The CDR3 bases are TGCAGCGTCAACACCGGGACTACTCCCTACGAGCAGTACTTC. Translated, it gives CSVNTGTTPYEQYF.

This clonotype was picked up one time. The chain employs TRBV6-5 and TRBJ1-1, with 7 bases lining up with TRBD1. This CDR3 has 13 amino acids. Unmatched junction bases numbered 1, after V lost 2 bases and J lost 4 bases. In germline, CDR1 is MNHEY, CDR2 SVGAGI. The CDR3 region has the DNA TGTGCCAGCAGTTACGGACAGGCCACTGAAGCTTTCTTT. As protein: CASSYGQATEAFF.

The V gene is TRBV18, the J gene TRBJ1-1; maybe TRBD1 (6 bases). The CDR3 contains 16 residues. CDR1 is KGHSH, CDR2 LQKENI, per germline. Trimming stripped 4 bases from V and 1 base from J, with 16 bases between. CDR3 coding DNA: TGTGCCAGCTCACTCCGGGCAGGGGAGGGGAACACTGAAGCTTTCTTT. Its translation is CASSLRAGEGNTEAFF.

The chain couples TRBV7-2 to TRBJ1-2; D call uncertain. Deletions cut 3 bases from V and 6 bases from J, with 14 bases between. The CDR3 has 14 amino acids. The germline CDR1 and CDR2 sequences are SGHTA and FQGNSA. CDR3 sequence (DNA): TGTGCCAGCAGCTTGCAGGTCCTCCGTGATGGCTACACCTTC. Amino acids: CASSLQVLRDGYTF.

V gene TRBV28 combines with J gene TRBJ2-5, with 11 nucleotides matching TRBD1. The CDR3 totals 15 residues. V dropped 4 bases and J dropped 11; count of bases not matched to a gene: 12. Looked up from germline, CDR1 is MDHEN and CDR2 is SYDVKM. CDR3 nucleotides: TGTGCCAGCAGTTCCGGACAGGGGGCGCGTGTAGAGCAGTACTTC. Protein: CASSSGQGARVEQYF.